Below are 15 T cell receptor beta chains sequenced from a single sample in a study of cytomegalovirus exposure and HLA in healthy donors. The PCR used 60 Vbeta and 13 Jbeta primers. Measured with immunoSEQ multiplex PCR; TCRdb has only the in-frame clones, and not every one. The sample consists of roughly 130,000 clones, 80% of them appearing once. The sequencing sample was made of PBMCs. All receptors derive from a man aged 25-45 years in good health and CMV-seronegative.

The chain recombines TRBV6-5 with TRBJ1-1; D is unresolved. The CDR3 totals 15 residues. In germline, CDR1 is MNHEY, CDR2 SVGAGI. V was shortened by 0 bases and J by 1 base, with 9 bases between the two germline ends. This CDR3 is CASSYSRGRNTEAFF. For the CDR3, the DNA is TGTGCCAGCAGTTACTCGAGAGGCCGGAACACTGAAGCTTTCTTT.

This clone was counted a single time. The gene calls are TRBV6-5 and TRBJ2-3; perhaps TRBD2 as D (6 bases). CDR1 MNHEY and CDR2 SVGAGI come from the germline V gene. This CDR3 is built from 15 residues. Trimming removed 8 bases from V and 5 bases from J, with 20 bases in between. CDR3 in DNA: TGTGCCAGCCACAAGGCGGCGGGAAGGATAGATACGCAGTATTTT. This encodes CASHKAAGRIDTQYF.

V is TRBV27 and J is TRBJ1-5; D possibly corresponds to TRBD1 (5 bases). Trimming left V 8 bases short and J 3 bases short, with 11 bases between. This CDR3 has 13 amino acids. Per the germline V gene, CDR1 is MNHEY and CDR2 is SMNVEV (reference sequence). The CDR3: CASRRQLNQPQHF. The CDR3 region has the DNA TGTGCCAGCCGACGACAGCTCAATCAGCCCCAGCATTTT.

The V and J genes are TRBV28 and TRBJ1-6; no reliable D call. Germline assignment: CDR1 MDHEN and CDR2 SYDVKM. This CDR3 comprises 14 residues. Deletions cut 4 bases from V and 10 bases from J, with 14 bases between. CDR3 in DNA: TGTGCCAGCAGTTCCCCGCGCGGTAGATCACCCCTCCACTTT. It yields the protein CASSSPRGRSPLHF.

J is TRBJ2-3 and V is TRBV6-5; 8 nucleotides line up with TRBD1. The CDR3 contains 15 residues. V lost 6 bases and J lost 4; bases outside the gene matches: 9. Germline CDR1 MNHEY, CDR2 SVGAGI. CDR3 sequence: CASRLTGGGPDTQYF. For the CDR3, the DNA is TGTGCCAGCAGACTTACAGGGGGAGGTCCAGATACGCAGTATTTT.

The chain combines TRBV15 with TRBJ2-1; the D gene is possibly TRBD1 (5 bases). From germline, CDR1 is LNHNV and CDR2 YYDKDF (reference sequence). The CDR3 extends over 14 amino acids. The V and J ends lost 8 bases and 1 base respectively, with 12 bases between them. The CDR3 DNA is TGTGCCACCCGGAAGGGGAATTCCTACAATGAGCAGTTCTTC. Translation gives CATRKGNSYNEQFF.

This clone has only a few counts. V gene TRBV9 combines with J gene TRBJ2-7; TRBD2 agrees at 7 bases. The germline V gene has CDR1 SGDLS and CDR2 YYNGEE. This CDR3 is 14 amino acids long. Trimming removed 4 bases from V and 0 bases from J; junction bases left unmatched: 4. CDR3 DNA: TGTGCCAGCAGCCCTGGGGGGGGCTCCTACGAGCAGTACTTC. Its translation is CASSPGGGSYEQYF.

The genes are TRBV6-5 and TRBJ2-1, with D unclear. In germline, CDR1 is MNHEY, CDR2 SVGAGI. V dropped 5 bases and J dropped 3 bases, with 8 bases sitting between them. The CDR3 loop spans 13 amino acids. CDR3 residues: CASSPANYNEQFF. CDR3 nucleotide sequence: TGTGCCAGCAGTCCAGCGAACTACAATGAGCAGTTCTTC.

The chain recombines TRBV7-2 with TRBJ2-7; 11 bases match TRBD2. There are 16 residues in the CDR3. Germline CDR1 SGHTA, CDR2 FQGNSA. The trim removed 2 bases at V and 3 bases at J, leaving 6 bases unmatched. The CDR3 bases are TGTGCCAGCAGCTTATCCAGACTAGCGGGATTCTACGAGCAGTACTTC. Translation gives CASSLSRLAGFYEQYF.

The V gene is TRBV9, the J gene TRBJ2-1, with D possibly TRBD1 on 6 matching bases. Germline CDR1 reads SGDLS; CDR2 reads YYNGEE. This CDR3 contains 14 residues. Deletions cut 3 bases from V and 2 bases from J, with 9 bases between. This chain's CDR3 is CASSDRVPYNEQFF. Written as DNA, the CDR3 is TGTGCCAGCAGCGACAGGGTACCCTACAATGAGCAGTTCTTC.

The J gene is TRBJ2-7, the V gene TRBV11-2; 10 bases are shared with TRBD2. Per germline, CDR1 SGHAT and CDR2 FQNNGV. There are 16 residues in the CDR3. The ends lost 1 base at V and 2 bases at J; junction bases unmatched: 5. The CDR3 nucleotides are TGTGCCAGCAGCTTAGGAGGTAGCGGGAGGCCCTACGAGCAGTACTTC. Translation: CASSLGGSGRPYEQYF.

This clone was seen a handful of times. The chain uses TRBV7-9 and TRBJ1-1; 10 nucleotides agree with TRBD1. The germline CDR1 and CDR2 sequences are SEHNR and FQNEAQ (reference sequence). Germline trimming cut 5 bases from V and 4 bases from J; bases unmatched to any gene: 7. CDR3 length: 15 residues. Here the CDR3 DNA reads TGTGCCAGCAGCCCTGGGACAGGGGTGAGCACTGAAGCTTTCTTT. This translates into CASSPGTGVSTEAFF.

The count of this clone is one. The chain has TRBV29-1 and TRBJ2-5, with D tentatively TRBD2 (6 bases). V was shortened by 6 bases and J by 3 bases, with 17 bases between the two germline ends. Germline V CDR1 and CDR2: SQVTM, ANQGSEA. The CDR3 loop spans 14 amino acids. CDR3 sequence reads: CSVSSSVGKETQYF. The CDR3 DNA reads as TGCAGCGTCTCATCTAGCGTGGGAAAAGAGACCCAGTACTTC.

The J gene is TRBJ1-2, the V gene TRBV7-9; 7 bases match TRBD1. CDR1 is SEHNR, CDR2 FQNEAQ, per germline (reference sequence). Germline trimming cut 2 bases from V and 6 bases from J; bases unmatched to any gene: 6. The CDR3 is 14 residues long. The CDR3 sequence is CASSLKTGKDGYTF. The CDR3 DNA follows: TGTGCCAGCAGCTTAAAGACAGGGAAGGATGGCTACACCTTC.

J is TRBJ1-5 and V is TRBV6-1; the match to TRBD1 covers 10 bases. V dropped 1 base and J dropped 2; count of bases not matched to a gene: 11. The CDR3 is made up of 19 amino acids. CDR1 and CDR2 from the germline V gene are MNHNS and SASEGT. In nucleotides, the CDR3 is TGTGCCAGCAGTGAAGATGGGACAGGGGTGTTTAGGGGCAATCAGCCCCAGCATTTT. This encodes CASSEDGTGVFRGNQPQHF.